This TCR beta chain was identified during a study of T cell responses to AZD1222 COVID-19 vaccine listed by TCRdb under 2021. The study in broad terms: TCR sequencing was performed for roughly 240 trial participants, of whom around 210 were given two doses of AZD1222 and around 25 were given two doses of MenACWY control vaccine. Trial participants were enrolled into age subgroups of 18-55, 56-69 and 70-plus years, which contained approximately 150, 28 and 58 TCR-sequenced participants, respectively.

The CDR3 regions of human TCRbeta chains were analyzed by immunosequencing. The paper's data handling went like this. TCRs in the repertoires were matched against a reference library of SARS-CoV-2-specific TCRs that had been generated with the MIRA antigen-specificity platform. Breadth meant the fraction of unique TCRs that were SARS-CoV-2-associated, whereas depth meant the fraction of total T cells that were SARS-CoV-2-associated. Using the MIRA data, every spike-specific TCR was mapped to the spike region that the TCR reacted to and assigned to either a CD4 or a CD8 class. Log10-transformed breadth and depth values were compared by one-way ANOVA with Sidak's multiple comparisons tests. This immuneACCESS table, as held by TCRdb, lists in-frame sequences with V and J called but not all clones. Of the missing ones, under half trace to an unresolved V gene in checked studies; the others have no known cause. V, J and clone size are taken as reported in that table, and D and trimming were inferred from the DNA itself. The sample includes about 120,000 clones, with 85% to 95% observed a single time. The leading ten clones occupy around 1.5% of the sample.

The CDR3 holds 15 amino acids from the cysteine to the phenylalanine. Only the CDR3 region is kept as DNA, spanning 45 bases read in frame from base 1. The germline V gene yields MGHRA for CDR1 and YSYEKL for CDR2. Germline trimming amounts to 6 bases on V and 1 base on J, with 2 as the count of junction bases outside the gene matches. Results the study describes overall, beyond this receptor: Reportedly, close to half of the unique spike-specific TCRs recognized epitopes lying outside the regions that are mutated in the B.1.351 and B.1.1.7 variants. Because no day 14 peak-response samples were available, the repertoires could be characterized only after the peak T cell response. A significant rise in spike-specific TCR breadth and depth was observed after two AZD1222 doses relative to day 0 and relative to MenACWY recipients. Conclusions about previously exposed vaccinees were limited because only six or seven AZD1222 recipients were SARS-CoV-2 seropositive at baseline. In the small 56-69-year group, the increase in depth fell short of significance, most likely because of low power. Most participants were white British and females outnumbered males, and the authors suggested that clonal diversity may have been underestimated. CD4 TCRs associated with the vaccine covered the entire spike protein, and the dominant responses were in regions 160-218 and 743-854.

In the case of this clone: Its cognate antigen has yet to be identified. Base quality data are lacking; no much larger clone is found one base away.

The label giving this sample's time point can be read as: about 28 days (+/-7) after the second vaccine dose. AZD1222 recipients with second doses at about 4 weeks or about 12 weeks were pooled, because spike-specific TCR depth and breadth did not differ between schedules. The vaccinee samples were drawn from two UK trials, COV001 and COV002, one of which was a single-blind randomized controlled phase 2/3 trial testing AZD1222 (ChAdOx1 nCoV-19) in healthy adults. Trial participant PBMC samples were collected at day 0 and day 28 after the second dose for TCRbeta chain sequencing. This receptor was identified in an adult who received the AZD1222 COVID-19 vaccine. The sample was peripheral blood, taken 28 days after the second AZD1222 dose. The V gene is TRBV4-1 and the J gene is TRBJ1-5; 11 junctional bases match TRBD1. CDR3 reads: CASRGTGGSNQPQHF. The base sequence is TGCGCCAGCAGGGGGACAGGGGGGAGCAATCAGCCCCAGCATTTT.